Shown below are 20 T cell receptor beta chains from a single sample sequenced in a study of post-analysis software for immune sequencing data. Built from TCR beta cDNA, the libraries had unique molecular identifiers in them. One entry per CDR3 protein, called by TCRdb with MiXCR from the PCR reads. The table has about 160,000 distinct CDR3 sequences, around 34% seen once. This specimen consisted of blood, obtained after autologous hematopoietic stem cell transplantation. The receptors were gathered from a girl under 18 with multiple sclerosis.

A remark on this clonotype: Likely a read error: the CDR3 ends without its conserved phenylalanine or tryptophan. The V and J genes are TRBV10-3 and TRBJ1-2; 7 bases are a match to TRBD1. V shed 6 bases, J shed 6 bases, and the junction held 7 bases outside the gene matches. CDR3 length: 13 residues. Germline CDR1 reads ENHRY; CDR2 reads SYGVKD. The CDR3 loop is CAISPGTEDGYTV. CDR3 nucleotide sequence: TGTGCCATCAGCCCCGGGACAGAGGATGGCTACACCGTC.

The chain links TRBV5-1 to TRBJ2-1; 10 positions agree with TRBD2. The CDR3 is 15 amino acids. Germline loops: CDR1 SGHRS, CDR2 YFSETQ. V dropped 4 bases and J dropped 5; count of bases not matched to a gene: 6. The CDR3 region is CASSPELAGNNEQFF. The CDR3 DNA follows: TGCGCCAGCAGCCCAGAACTAGCGGGAAACAATGAGCAGTTCTTC.

V usage is TRBV5-1 and J usage is TRBJ1-1; TRBD1 aligns across 9 bases. The germline CDR1 and CDR2 sequences are SGHRS and YFSETQ. This CDR3 spans 13 amino acids. The V gene end was trimmed by 4 bases and the J gene end by 5 bases; junction bases not matched to a gene: 3. The CDR3 here is CASSLDRGTEAFF. The CDR3 DNA is TGCGCCAGCAGCCTGGACAGGGGTACTGAAGCTTTCTTT.

This clonotype was seen a handful of times. This chain joins TRBV29-1 and TRBJ2-1, with unresolved D. Trimming shortened V by 2 bases and J by 2 bases, and 13 bases separated the two germline ends. This CDR3 is 15 amino acids long. Germline CDR1 SQVTM, CDR2 ANQGSEA. CDR3 amino acids: CSVENTGPPYNEQFF. The CDR3 nucleotides read TGCAGCGTTGAAAACACCGGTCCACCCTACAATGAGCAGTTCTTC.

The rearrangement links TRBV10-3 to TRBJ2-4; tentatively, D is TRBD2 (6 bases). The DNA end is a closer match to TRBJ2-7, so the J assignment may be wrong. CDR1 ENHRY and CDR2 SYGVKD come from the germline V gene. This CDR3 comprises 13 residues. The CDR3 reads CASSTRYPYEQYF. The CDR3 DNA sequence: TGTGCCTCCTCGACTAGATACCCCTACGAGCAGTACTTC.

The chain has TRBV7-9 and TRBJ2-5; 9 positions match TRBD1. The DNA end lines up better with TRBJ2-7; the J call may be wrong. Germline-derived CDR1 and CDR2 are SEHNR and FQNEAQ (reference sequence). CDR3 size: 14 residues. CDR3 sequence: CASSLDRGSDEQYF. CDR3 nucleotides: TGTGCCAGCAGCTTGGACAGGGGATCGGACGAGCAGTACTTC.

This clonotype was detected a few times. The genes are TRBV28 and TRBJ2-7; D remains unclear. The CDR3 is 12 residues long. With 6 bases removed from V and 3 bases from J, the gap between germline ends came to 9 bases. Looked up from germline, CDR1 is MDHEN and CDR2 is SYDVKM. CDR3 loop: CASSPFGYEQYF. CDR3 sequence (DNA): TGTGCCAGCAGCCCCTTCGGCTACGAGCAGTACTTC.

V is TRBV19 and J is TRBJ2-2; D ambiguous. CDR3 length: 12 amino acids. Trimming removed 5 bases at V and 7 bases at J, with 8 bases between. CDR1 LNHDA and CDR2 SQIVND come from the germline V gene (reference sequence). CDR3 in DNA: TGTGCCAGTAGTCTTTTCGGCGGGGAGCTGTTTTTT. Translation gives CASSLFGGELFF.

The table lists this clonotype with a few counts. The chain couples TRBV9 to TRBJ2-1; D is possibly TRBD2 (6 bases). Trimming removed 0 bases at V and 8 bases at J, with 15 bases between. Germline V gene lookup returns CDR1 SGDLS and CDR2 YYNGEE. CDR3 length: 15 amino acids. The CDR3 loop is CASSVGLRESDEQFF. DNA of the CDR3: TGTGCCAGCAGCGTAGGCCTCCGGGAGTCGGATGAGCAGTTCTTC.

This clonotype was recorded a few times. The chain carries TRBV5-1 and TRBJ1-5; possibly TRBD1 for D (5 bases). The CDR3 is made up of 15 amino acids. The germline gives CDR1 SGHRS, CDR2 YFSETQ. V was trimmed by 7 bases and J by 1 base, leaving 15 bases between them. The DNA of the CDR3 is TGCGCCAGCCCTCTTACGGGACGGAGCAATCAGCCCCAGCATTTT. Encoded protein: CASPLTGRSNQPQHF.

This clonotype was detected only a few times. This chain connects TRBV3-1 to TRBJ2-7; TRBD2 matches 8 bases. The germline V gene encodes CDR1 LGHDT and CDR2 YNNKEL (reference sequence). V lost 4 bases, J lost 2 bases, and 7 bases stayed unmatched. There are 15 residues in the CDR3. In DNA, the CDR3 is TGTGCCAGCAGCCTGAGCGGGAGAGGGACCTACGAGCAGTACTTC. It is translated as CASSLSGRGTYEQYF.

This clonotype showed up many times. The chain has TRBV4-3 and TRBJ1-1; D not resolved. The CDR3 has 13 residues. The germline CDR1 and CDR2 sequences are LGHNA and YSLEER. V dropped 3 bases and J dropped 3 bases, with 8 bases sitting between them. The CDR3 reads CASSQTFDTEAFF. CDR3 nucleotides: TGCGCCAGCAGCCAGACATTCGACACTGAAGCTTTCTTT.

The chain couples TRBV20-1 to TRBJ2-7; D may correspond to TRBD1 or TRBD2 (5 bases each). Germline assignment: CDR1 DFQATT and CDR2 SNEGSKA (reference sequence). V was clipped by 6 bases and J by 4 bases, with 13 bases between them. This CDR3 has 12 residues. The CDR3 DNA follows: TGCAGTGCCGTGAGGGACGTTTACGAGCAGTACTTC. This gives the protein CSAVRDVYEQYF.

This clonotype occurred many times. The chain couples TRBV7-6 to TRBJ2-7, with D possibly TRBD2 on 6 matching bases. This CDR3 spans 17 amino acids. The V gene lost 4 bases and the J gene lost 5 bases, with 24 bases spanning the gap. CDR1 is SGHVS and CDR2 is FNYEAQ in the germline V gene. CDR3 bases: TGTGCCAGCAGCTACCGGGACTCCAACCCCCAGGTCCACGAGCAGTACTTC. Its translation: CASSYRDSNPQVHEQYF.

There are a few counts of this clonotype. The chain combines TRBV28 with TRBJ2-7, with TRBD2 as a possible D gene (6 bases). V was pared by 2 bases and J by 0 bases, with 8 bases between. Germline V gives CDR1 MDHEN, CDR2 SYDVKM. This CDR3 has 14 amino acids. CDR3 in DNA: TGTGCCAGCAGTTTAGCGGGAAGCTCCTACGAGCAGTACTTC. It translates to CASSLAGSSYEQYF.

V and J are TRBV28 and TRBJ1-1; D gene ambiguous. Per germline, CDR1 MDHEN and CDR2 SYDVKM. V shed 6 bases and J shed 3 bases, with 14 bases lying between them. The CDR3 spans 14 residues. The CDR3 spells CASRAPGGHTEAFF. CDR3 DNA sequence: TGTGCCAGCAGGGCCCCGGGAGGTCACACTGAAGCTTTCTTT.

The V gene is TRBV7-8, the J gene TRBJ2-5; TRBD1 matches at 12 bases. This CDR3 spans 18 amino acids. Trimming took 1 base from V and 5 from J; bases not matched to a gene: 11. Germline lookup yields CDR1 SGHVS and CDR2 FQNEAQ. The CDR3 loop reads CASSLGGQGACPRETQYF. CDR3 DNA: TGTGCCAGCAGCTTAGGGGGACAGGGGGCATGTCCAAGGGAGACCCAGTACTTC.

This clonotype came up a few times. The chain has TRBV6-6 and TRBJ1-2; D might be TRBD1 (5 bases). CDR1 is MNHNY, CDR2 SVGAGI, per germline (reference sequence). CDR3 length: 14 residues. Trimming left V 6 bases short and J 3 bases short, with 14 bases between. Written as DNA, the CDR3 is TGTGCCAGCAGCCCGAGGGTGGGGGACTATGGCTACACCTTC. Amino acids: CASSPRVGDYGYTF.

This clonotype was counted between two and nine times. This chain connects TRBV20-1 to TRBJ2-3, with 11 positions matching TRBD2. The V gene's germline CDR1 is DFQATT and CDR2 SNEGSKA (reference sequence). The CDR3 has 15 amino acids. V lost 2 bases, J lost 4 bases, and 5 bases stayed unmatched. The CDR3 loop is CSARPVAGGPDTQYF. CDR3 DNA: TGCAGTGCTAGACCTGTAGCGGGAGGGCCAGATACGCAGTATTTT.

V gene TRBV6-1 combines with J gene TRBJ2-7, with D perhaps assigned TRBD1 or TRBD2 (5 bases each). In germline, CDR1 is MNHNS, CDR2 SASEGT. Trimming stripped 7 bases from V and 0 bases from J, with 13 bases between. This CDR3 region has 14 residues. CDR3 in amino acids: CASNDWGSSYEQYF. The CDR3 DNA reads as TGTGCCAGCAATGACTGGGGGAGCTCCTACGAGCAGTACTTC.